This paragraph covers one T cell receptor beta chain sequence. The germline CDR1 and CDR2 sequences are SGHAT and FQNNGV. V was trimmed by 0 bases and J by 2 bases, leaving 10 bases between them. The CDR3 has 15 residues. This sample is drawn from a study of blood T cell repertoires in COVID-19. Turning to the study itself: COVID-19 samples from acute and convalescent phases originated in the United States, Italy and Spain. T cells, B-cell-depleted T cells, or PBMCs provided the cDNA or gDNA that served as material.

Using immunoSEQ multiplex PCR, the repertoire was profiled, and TCRdb retains in-frame clones only, with some absent. Of fewer than 120,000 clones listed, about 90% are singletons. This TCR was recovered from a human donor in a cohort sampled during active COVID-19. The sequencing sample was made of peripheral blood. V and J are TRBV11-2 and TRBJ1-2; D unresolved. The CDR3 region is CASSLDQVLNYGYTF. The CDR3 nucleotides read TGTGCCAGCAGCTTAGATCAGGTCCTAAACTATGGCTACACCTTC.